This TCR beta chain was found in a study of T-cell memory formation after mild COVID-19 listed by TCRdb under 2021. Regarding the research as a whole: TCR sequence clusters from the two donors were largely donor specific. T-cell clones expanding and contracting after mild COVID-19 in a couple of donors were tracked by longitudinal TCRalpha and TCRbeta repertoire sequencing. The cohort was made up of two young adult volunteers, one female and one male, who were previously healthy. Points the paper makes about the study in general: The detection of some responding clones in pre-infection memory suggests that pre-existing cross-reactive memory T cells joined the SARS-CoV-2 response. The second-wave clones that peaked on day 37 were not confirmed to be SARS-CoV-2 specific. Contracting CD4+ clones were located mainly in the CM and EM memory subsets, whereas CD8+ clones were found to be enriched in EMRA. Clones contracting from day 15 to 85 had balanced CD4/CD8 phenotypes, while a second wave expanding from day 15 to 37 was biased towards CD4+. Only a couple of mild cases were covered by the study, and larger cohorts that include severe cases with pre-infection samples were considered necessary.

Ficoll-Paque density gradient centrifugation was the method used to isolate PBMCs. Comment on this clonotype: The clone's antigen remains unknown. Base qualities are not at hand, and no much larger clone is one base apart.

The data were produced on an Illumina NovaSeq 6000. Using 5'RACE with constant-segment primers, TCRalpha and TCRbeta cDNA libraries were constructed, with sample barcodes and unique molecular identifiers added in the process. Trizol reagent was used to extract RNA from every sample. Amplification of the libraries took two PCR steps, and the second step added a second sample barcode plus Illumina TruSeq adapters. Sequencing of libraries was performed on an Illumina NovaSeq with 2 x 150 bp paired-end reads. Per the original workflow: With migec v1.2.7, reads were demultiplexed and then collapsed into UMI-guided consensus sequences. With mixcr v2.1.11, UMI consensuses were aligned to TRA and TRB V and J templates and assembled into clonotypes. Expanded or contracted clonotypes were those called significant by both edgeR and NoisET, with noise models trained on biological replicates. For edgeR calls, the cutoffs were a false discovery rate-adjusted p below 0.01 and a log2 fold-change threshold of 1. As an exploratory analysis of dynamics, PCA with hierarchical clustering was applied to max-normalized trajectories of the 1000 most abundant clonotypes. The CD4 or CD8 phenotype of responding clones was assigned using the separately sequenced CD4+ and CD8+ repertoires. The public reads were reprocessed in TCRdb via fastp at Q25 and MiXCR, keeping in-frame beta chains. Each record represents a unique CDR3 protein, reported with the most common genes and DNA among its rows. For this entry, the V and J calls and clone size follow TCRdb and not the study's own pipeline. The sample records around 300,000 distinct CDR3 sequences, roughly 13% of which are singletons. Together, the top ten hold over 20% of the sample.

CDR1 MNHEY and CDR2 SVGEGT were looked up in the germline V gene. Counted from cysteine to phenylalanine, this CDR3 has 14 amino acids. CDR3 DNA only is kept here, 42 bases in frame from base 1. The germline V end is reduced by 7 bases and the J end by 7 bases; junction bases left unmatched: 12. The clonotype was recovered from a young man who had mild COVID-19 (a few samples of this study predate the infection). The sample titles of this study are shuffled in the database, so cell type and time point are left out; the donor was told from shared clones. This chain joins TRBV6-2 or TRBV6-3 to TRBJ2-7; TRBD2 fits 8 bases in the junction. Sequencing was done on a sample of PBMCs or a T cell subset sorted from them (not recorded which). CDR3 protein: CASISGPPGGEQYF. The nucleotide sequence reads as follows: TGTGCCAGCATTTCCGGGCCGCCGGGAGGGGAGCAGTACTTC.